The 10 T cell receptor beta chains below come from one sample, sequenced in a study of T cells after yellow fever vaccination. MiXCR was run by TCRdb on the 5' RACE reads, yielding one entry per CDR3 protein. The sample has hundreds of thousands of distinct CDR3 sequences; about 12% are singletons. Specimen: PBMCs, collected on the day of the yellow fever booster vaccination. These receptors were obtained from a young man who received the YFV17D yellow fever vaccine.

J is TRBJ2-1 and V is TRBV20-1; D perhaps matches TRBD1 (5 bases). V was cut by 5 bases and J by 1 base, with 15 bases left in between. This CDR3 has 15 residues. Germline CDR1 is DFQATT and CDR2 is SNEGSKA (reference sequence). The CDR3 nucleotides are TGCAGTGCTCGACAGCCGAGTCGGTCCTACAATGAGCAGTTCTTC. Protein product: CSARQPSRSYNEQFF.

The rearrangement joins TRBV20-1 to TRBJ1-2; no clear D gene. CDR3 length equals 14 residues. V was trimmed by 0 bases and J by 4 bases, leaving 12 bases between them. Per germline, CDR1 DFQATT and CDR2 SNEGSKA (reference sequence). The DNA of the CDR3 is TGCAGTGCTAGAGATGCGAGAGATTTCTATGGCTACACCTTC. This codes for CSARDARDFYGYTF.

This CDR3 reads CAISQLASANTGELFF. The CDR3 DNA sequence: TGTGCCATCAGTCAACTAGCGAGTGCGAACACCGGGGAGCTGTTTTTT. The chain has TRBV10-3 and TRBJ2-2; TRBD2 agrees at 7 bases. Germline CDR1 reads ENHRY; CDR2 reads SYGVKD. This CDR3 has 16 amino acids. V gave up 5 bases and J gave up 0 bases; unmatched junction bases: 6.

The chain combines TRBV7-2 with TRBJ2-5, with a possible D match to TRBD2 (6 bases). The CDR3 contains 15 residues. Germline V gene lookup returns CDR1 SGHTA and CDR2 FQGNSA. Between the trimmed V and J ends, which lost 5 bases and 4 bases, there was a span of 17 bases. The CDR3 coding sequence is TGTGCCAGCAGCCCCAGACTAGAGGGCCGAGAGACCCAGTACTTC. Translated, it gives CASSPRLEGRETQYF.

This sequence joins TRBV20-1 and TRBJ2-5; D uncertain. Germline V lookup: CDR1 DFQATT, CDR2 SNEGSKA (reference sequence). Trimming shortened V by 5 bases and J by 1 base, and 11 bases separated the two germline ends. This CDR3 is built from 13 residues. The CDR3 here is CSAPRVFQETQYF. The CDR3, as DNA: TGCAGTGCTCCTCGGGTGTTCCAAGAGACCCAGTACTTC.

CDR3: CSAGLARNYEQYF. DNA for the CDR3: TGCAGTGCTGGACTAGCGCGGAACTACGAGCAGTACTTC. The chain recombines TRBV20-1 with TRBJ2-7, with 9 bases lining up with TRBD2. The CDR3 totals 13 residues. The ends lost 5 bases at V and 3 bases at J; junction bases unmatched: 5. Germline CDR1 reads DFQATT; CDR2 reads SNEGSKA (reference sequence).

This clonotype appeared a few times. The gene calls are TRBV7-2 and TRBJ2-1; TRBD2 aligns across 11 bases. Germline values: CDR1 SGHTA, CDR2 FQGNSA. The length of the CDR3 is 17 residues. The junction had 12 bases not matched to a gene; V was cut back by 5 bases and J by 6 bases. For the CDR3, the DNA is TGTGCCAGCAGCCATGTCGCGGGGGGACTAGCGGCCAATGAGCAGTTCTTC. This gives the protein CASSHVAGGLAANEQFF.

This clonotype was observed a few times. V is TRBV6-1 and J is TRBJ1-4, with D possibly being TRBD1 (6 bases). Trimming cost V 7 bases and J 7 bases, with 19 bases left between them. The CDR3 contains 15 residues. Per germline, CDR1 MNHNS and CDR2 SASEGT. The CDR3 DNA follows: TGTGCCAGCATCCGACAGGAACCCAGAGGTGAAAAACTGTTTTTT. Translating it yields CASIRQEPRGEKLFF.

As concerns this clonotype: A much larger clone lies a single base off, so this may be a read error. The V and J genes are TRBV7-8 and TRBJ2-1, with D tentatively TRBD2 (6 bases). Germline CDR1 and CDR2: SGHVS and FQNEAQ. There are 17 residues in the CDR3. CDR3 sequence reads: CTSSPPLRDKRRDEQFF. As DNA, the CDR3 is TGTACCAGCAGCCCCCCCCTCAGAGATAAGAGGAGGGATGAGCAGTTCTTC.

This clonotype was detected a few times. DNA of the CDR3: TGTGCCACCAGCAGATCCGCCCCAGGAACCTACAATGAGCAGTTCTTC. Its protein is CATSRSAPGTYNEQFF. This chain uses TRBV15 with TRBJ2-1; D gene uncertain. CDR1 is LNHNV and CDR2 is YYDKDF in the germline V gene (reference sequence). Trimming took off 2 bases at V and 2 bases at J, with 13 bases between the two ends. The CDR3 runs 16 residues.